This record covers a single TCR beta chain. Its antigen is unidentified. This specimen belongs to a study of OX40 agonist ivuxolimab in advanced cancers. Overall study findings and caveats: Relatively little clonal expansion, among the lowest observed, appeared in partial responders at 0.1-3.0 mg/kg.

Trimming pared 5 bases from V and 0 bases from J, leaving 10 bases between. The germline V gene has CDR1 LNHDA and CDR2 SQIVND (reference sequence). The CDR3 runs to 14 residues. Sequenced by immunoSEQ multiplex PCR; TCRdb stores in-frame clones only, minus some. The sample includes fewer than 95,000 clones, around 84% seen only once; the top ten take approximately 7%. Sequencing used CD4+ or CD8+ T cells sorted from blood, obtained in a trial of the OX40 agonist ivuxolimab. The receptor comes from an adult with an advanced solid tumor such as melanoma, head and neck, liver or kidney cancer. The genes are TRBV19 and TRBJ2-5; a possible D gene is TRBD1 (5 bases). The CDR3 spells CASSPLTDQETQYF. The DNA for the CDR3 is TGTGCCAGTAGTCCCCTGACAGACCAAGAGACCCAGTACTTC. The full variable domain, completed using reference TRBV19 and TRBJ2-5, is DGGITQSPKYLFRKEGQNVTLSCEQNLNHDAMYWYRQDPGQGLRLIYYSQIVNDFQKGDIAEGYSVSREKKESFPLTVTSAQKNPTAFYLCASSPLTDQETQYFGPGTRLLVL.